The 8 T cell receptor beta chains below all came from one sample that was sequenced in a study of blood T cell repertoires in COVID-19. Only in-frame clones appear in the TCRdb table, and some are missing; sequencing was by immunoSEQ multiplex PCR. The table lists under 350,000 clones, 70% to 90% of them singletons. Sequencing was carried out using PBMCs or T cells enriched from blood (not recorded which). The receptors shown here come from a woman aged 40 to 49 with acute COVID-19.

V gene TRBV29-1 combines with J gene TRBJ2-1; possibly TRBD2 for D (5 bases). Germline V gives CDR1 SQVTM, CDR2 ANQGSEA. V dropped 1 base and J dropped 2 bases, with 18 bases sitting between them. The length of the CDR3 is 17 residues. CDR3 DNA: TGCAGCGTTGAAGGTAGTAGGGAGCGGTTCCCCTACAATGAGCAGTTCTTC. Its translation is CSVEGSRERFPYNEQFF.

The V gene is TRBV9, the J gene TRBJ1-5; D not resolved. Trimming took 0 bases from V and 5 from J, leaving 3 bases between them. The CDR3 is 12 residues long. Per germline, CDR1 SGDLS and CDR2 YYNGEE. The DNA of the CDR3 is TGTGCCAGCAGCGTAGGAGATCAGCCCCAGCATTTT. As protein: CASSVGDQPQHF.

The V gene is TRBV12-3 or TRBV12-4, the J gene TRBJ2-1; 7 nucleotides agree with TRBD1. V lost 6 bases to trimming and J lost 6 bases; unmatched junction nucleotides: 5. There are 13 residues in the CDR3. The DNA for the CDR3 is TGTGCCAGCAGCCAGGACAGGCTCAATGAGCAGTTCTTC. Translation gives CASSQDRLNEQFF.

V and J are TRBV18 and TRBJ1-3; 7 bases fit TRBD1. Germline V CDR1 and CDR2: KGHSH, LQKENI. J lost 0 bases, V lost 5 bases, and 7 bases had no gene match. The CDR3 is 16 amino acids. Here the CDR3 reads CASSEDRTSSGNTIYF. The CDR3 bases are TGTGCCAGCTCAGAGGACAGGACGAGCTCTGGAAACACCATATATTTT.

The chain is built from TRBV18 and TRBJ1-2; possibly TRBD1 for D (6 bases). CDR1 is KGHSH, CDR2 LQKENI, per germline. The CDR3 length is 15 residues. V was trimmed by 1 base and J by 4 bases, leaving 13 bases between them. CDR3 nucleotides: TGTGCCAGCTCACCACGGCAGGGGTCCCTCTATGGCTACACCTTC. Translated, it gives CASSPRQGSLYGYTF.

The rearrangement uses TRBV7-8 and TRBJ2-1; 9 bases agree with TRBD2. In germline, CDR1 is SGHVS, CDR2 FQNEAQ. After removal of 2 bases from V and 4 bases from J, the junction contained 3 bases not matched to a gene. The CDR3 is made up of 15 amino acids. The CDR3 spells CASSLRLAEYNEQFF. Here the CDR3 DNA reads TGTGCCAGCAGCTTAAGACTAGCGGAGTACAATGAGCAGTTCTTC.

About this clone: Other nucleotide sequences in the sample specify the same CDR3. This sequence joins TRBV7-2 and TRBJ1-1, with unresolved D. The CDR3 contains 14 residues. Trimming took 3 bases from V and 0 from J, leaving 8 bases between them. Germline V gene sequence: CDR1 SGHTA, CDR2 FQGNSA. The DNA of the CDR3 is TGTGCCAGCAGCTTTGCGGCAATGAACACTGAAGCTTTCTTT. Translated, it gives CASSFAAMNTEAFF.

V is TRBV14 and J is TRBJ1-2; D might be TRBD1 (5 bases). Trimming removed 3 bases from V and 5 bases from J, with 7 bases in between. CDR1 SGHDN and CDR2 FVKESK come from the germline V gene. The CDR3 has 12 residues. In DNA form, the CDR3 reads TGTGCCAGCAGCCATGGGGGGTATGGCTACACCTTC. Its protein is CASSHGGYGYTF. Supplemented by reference TRBV14 and TRBJ1-2, the full variable domain reads EAGVTQFPSHSVIEKGQTVTLRCDPISGHDNLYWYRRVMGKEIKFLLHFVKESKQDESGMPNNRFLAERTGGTYSTLKVQPAELEDSGVYFCASSHGGYGYTFGSGTRLTVV.